The clone carrying this T cell receptor beta chain was observed a few times. Antigen unknown. These data originate in a study of a mutant IDH1 vaccine in newly diagnosed glioma. Findings and caveats of the study: Vaccine-induced immune responses occurred in more than 85% of patients.

V dropped 4 bases and J dropped 4; count of bases not matched to a gene: 13. The CDR3 has 17 residues. Germline loops: CDR1 MNHNS, CDR2 SASEGT. The time point was: baseline, week 1 (first vaccination visit). As to treatment: pre-vaccination baseline after standard-of-care therapy. Profiled with immunoSEQ multiplex PCR; TCRdb holds only in-frame clones, not every one. Here the sample spans roughly 68,000 clones, less than 85% being singletons. The material was PBMCs, obtained from a glioma patient treated with radiotherapy, temozolomide or both. This sequence originates from a man aged 45 to 65 with glioma. The rearrangement uses TRBV6-1 and TRBJ1-1; 9 bases match TRBD1. The CDR3 nucleotides are TGTGCCAGCAGTGCCCTGCCGGGACAGGGTTCGGGCACTGAAGCTTTCTTT. Translation: CASSALPGQGSGTEAFF.